This TCR beta chain was sequenced for a study of blood T cells in healthy people across ages. Trimming removed 5 bases from V and 6 bases from J; junction bases left unmatched: 9. The CDR3 spans 14 residues. Primed by a sample-barcoded 5' primer and a J-beta primer mix, a second PCR proceeded for about 6 to 12 cycles. Every sample returned 2.5 million or more CDR3-containing paired-end reads. TCRdb re-called the 5' RACE reads with MiXCR, one entry per CDR3 protein. This sample has some 1.8 million distinct CDR3 sequences, with roughly two fifths found just once. The chain combines TRBV12-3 or TRBV12-4 with TRBJ2-5; 7 positions agree with TRBD1. Material for sequencing was blood. This clonotype originated in a human donor in good health. CDR3 residues: CASSPSTGTKTQYF. In nucleotides, the CDR3 is TGTGCCAGCAGTCCATCGACAGGGACGAAGACCCAGTACTTC.